This passage covers 6 T cell receptor beta chains from one sample sequenced in a study of T cells in localized non-small cell lung cancer. Sequenced by immunoSEQ multiplex PCR; TCRdb stores in-frame clones only, minus some. Counted here are over 30,000 clones, 86% occurring once; the ten biggest clones make up roughly 4.2%. This sample comprised peripheral blood, obtained before any cancer treatment. The receptor source for this set is a male donor aged 60 or over with stage III lung adenocarcinoma.

The chain uses TRBV6-5 and TRBJ1-1; D remains ambiguous. The length of the CDR3 is 14 residues. V dropped 6 bases and J dropped 2 bases, with 13 bases sitting between them. The germline V gene encodes CDR1 MNHEY and CDR2 SVGAGI. The CDR3 bases are TGTGCCAGCAGACGGACGACGGGAAACACTGAAGCTTTCTTT. Translation: CASRRTTGNTEAFF.

The chain employs TRBV7-9 and TRBJ2-1; 11 positions agree with TRBD2. The CDR3 is 14 residues long. Per the germline V gene, CDR1 is SEHNR and CDR2 is FQNEAQ (reference sequence). The J segment lost 7 bases and the V segment lost 5 bases, leaving 4 bases of the junction unmatched. The CDR3 reads CASSETSGVNEQFF. CDR3 DNA sequence: TGTGCCAGCAGCGAGACTAGCGGGGTTAATGAGCAGTTCTTC.

The chain couples TRBV2 to TRBJ1-5; no clear D. CDR1 SNHLY and CDR2 FYNNEI come from the germline V gene. V was shortened by 9 bases and J by 0 bases, with 9 bases between the two germline ends. This CDR3 contains 13 residues. In nucleotides, the CDR3 is TGTGCCAGTGCAGGAATTAGCAATCAGCCCCAGCATTTT. Translating it yields CASAGISNQPQHF. The full variable domain, completed using reference TRBV2 and TRBJ1-5, is EPEVTQTPSHQVTQMGQEVILRCVPISNHLYFYWYRQILGQKVEFLVSFYNNEISEKSEIFDDQFSVERPDGSNFTLKIRSTKLEDSAMYFCASAGISNQPQHFGDGTRLSIL.

The chain joins TRBV27 to TRBJ2-7; D unclear. Deletions cut 4 bases from V and 2 bases from J, with 12 bases between. CDR1 and CDR2 from the germline V gene are MNHEY and SMNVEV (reference sequence). This CDR3 has 14 residues. The CDR3 DNA reads TGTGCCAGCAGTTCGGGCAGATCCCCCTACGAGCAGTACTTC. Translation gives CASSSGRSPYEQYF.

V and J are TRBV7-2 and TRBJ2-7; 7 bases are a match to TRBD1. Germline V gene sequence: CDR1 SGHTA, CDR2 FQGNSA. The CDR3 loop spans 15 amino acids. Trimming at V came to 4 bases and at J to 2 bases, leaving 8 bases not matched to a gene. The CDR3 nucleotides are TGTGCCAGCAGCTCGTTGCCGGGACAGACCTACGAGCAGTACTTC. Protein sequence: CASSSLPGQTYEQYF.

This clone rates as medium-sized. The rearrangement links TRBV7-9 to TRBJ1-2; TRBD1 is a possible D gene (6 bases). The germline V gene encodes CDR1 SEHNR and CDR2 FQNEAQ (reference sequence). Trimming stripped 5 bases from V and 5 bases from J, with 18 bases between. The CDR3 spans 15 residues. CDR3 sequence reads: CASSPDVGATYGYTF. CDR3 in DNA: TGTGCCAGCAGCCCCGACGTGGGGGCCACTTATGGCTACACCTTC.